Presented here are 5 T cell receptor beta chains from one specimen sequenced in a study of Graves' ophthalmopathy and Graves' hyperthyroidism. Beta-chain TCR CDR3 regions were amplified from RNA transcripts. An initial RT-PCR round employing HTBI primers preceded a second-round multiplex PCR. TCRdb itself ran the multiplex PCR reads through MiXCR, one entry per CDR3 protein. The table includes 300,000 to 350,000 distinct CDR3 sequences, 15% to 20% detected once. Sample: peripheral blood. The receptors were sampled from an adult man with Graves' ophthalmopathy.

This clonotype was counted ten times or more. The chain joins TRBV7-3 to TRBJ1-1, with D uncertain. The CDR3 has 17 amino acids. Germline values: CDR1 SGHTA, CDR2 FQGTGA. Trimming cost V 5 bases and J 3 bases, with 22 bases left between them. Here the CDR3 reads CASSPGHSENGDTEAFF. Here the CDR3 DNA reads TGTGCCAGCAGCCCCGGGCACTCCGAGAACGGGGACACTGAAGCTTTCTTT.

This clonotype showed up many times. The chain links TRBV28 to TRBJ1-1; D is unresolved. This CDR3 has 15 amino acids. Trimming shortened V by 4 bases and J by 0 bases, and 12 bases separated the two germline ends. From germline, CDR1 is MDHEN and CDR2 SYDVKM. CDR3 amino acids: CASSSDGRMNTEAFF. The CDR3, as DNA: TGTGCCAGCAGTTCGGACGGCCGGATGAACACTGAAGCTTTCTTT.

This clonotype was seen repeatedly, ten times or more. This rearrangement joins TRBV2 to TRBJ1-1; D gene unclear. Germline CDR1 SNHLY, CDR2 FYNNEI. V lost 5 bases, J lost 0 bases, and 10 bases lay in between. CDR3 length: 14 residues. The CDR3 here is CASSPDGVNTEAFF. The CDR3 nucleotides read TGTGCCAGCAGTCCGGATGGGGTGAACACTGAAGCTTTCTTT.

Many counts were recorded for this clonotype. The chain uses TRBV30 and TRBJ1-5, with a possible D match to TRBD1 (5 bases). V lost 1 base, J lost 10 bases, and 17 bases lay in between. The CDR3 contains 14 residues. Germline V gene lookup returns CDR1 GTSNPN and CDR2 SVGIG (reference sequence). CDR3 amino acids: CAWSGPTQGGPQHF. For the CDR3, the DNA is TGTGCCTGGAGTGGCCCCACCCAGGGCGGACCCCAGCATTTT.

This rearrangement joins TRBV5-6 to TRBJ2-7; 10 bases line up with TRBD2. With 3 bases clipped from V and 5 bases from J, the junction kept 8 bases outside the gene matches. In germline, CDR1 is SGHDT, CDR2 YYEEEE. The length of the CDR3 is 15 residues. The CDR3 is CASSSGLAGAHEQYF. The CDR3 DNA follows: TGTGCCAGCAGCTCGGGGCTAGCGGGAGCCCACGAGCAGTACTTC. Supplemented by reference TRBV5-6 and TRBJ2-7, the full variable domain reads DAGVTQSPTHLIKTRGQQVTLRCSPKSGHDTVSWYQQALGQGPQFIFQYYEEEERQRGNFPDRFSGHQFPNYSSELNVNALLLGDSALYLCASSSGLAGAHEQYFGPGTRLTVT.